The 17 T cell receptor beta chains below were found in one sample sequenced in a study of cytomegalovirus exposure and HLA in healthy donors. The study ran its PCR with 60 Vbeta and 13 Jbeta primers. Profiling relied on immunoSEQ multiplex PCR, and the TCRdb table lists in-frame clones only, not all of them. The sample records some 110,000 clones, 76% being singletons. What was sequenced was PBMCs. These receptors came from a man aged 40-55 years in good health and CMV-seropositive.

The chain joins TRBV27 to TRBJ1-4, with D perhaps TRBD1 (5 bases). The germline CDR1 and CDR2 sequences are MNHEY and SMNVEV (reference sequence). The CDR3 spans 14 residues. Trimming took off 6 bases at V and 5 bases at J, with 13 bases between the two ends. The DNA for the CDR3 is TGTGCCAGCAGCCCTTTTAAGGGGAATGAAAAACTGTTTTTT. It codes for CASSPFKGNEKLFF.

CDR3 DNA: TGTGCCAGCAGCCGGCGGCAGGCGGGCGGGGAGCTGTTTTTT. Its protein is CASSRRQAGGELFF. This chain connects TRBV7-2 to TRBJ2-2; weak D call: TRBD2 (5 bases). Trimming left V 5 bases short and J 7 bases short, with 14 bases between. Germline V gene data show CDR1 as SGHTA and CDR2 as FQGNSA. This CDR3 has 14 residues.

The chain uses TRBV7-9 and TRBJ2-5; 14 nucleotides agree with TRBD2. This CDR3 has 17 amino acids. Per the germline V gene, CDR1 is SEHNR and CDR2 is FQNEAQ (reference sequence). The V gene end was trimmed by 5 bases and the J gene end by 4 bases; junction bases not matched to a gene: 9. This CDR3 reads CASSQGLAGAVVETQYF. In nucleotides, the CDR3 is TGTGCCAGCAGCCAGGGACTAGCGGGGGCGGTTGTAGAGACCCAGTACTTC.

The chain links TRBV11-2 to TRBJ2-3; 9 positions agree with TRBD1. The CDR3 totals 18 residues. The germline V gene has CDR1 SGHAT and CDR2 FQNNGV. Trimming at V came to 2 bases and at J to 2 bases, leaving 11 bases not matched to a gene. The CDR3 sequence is CASSLSWTGVVDTDTQYF. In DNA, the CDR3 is TGTGCCAGCAGCTTATCTTGGACAGGGGTAGTTGACACAGATACGCAGTATTTT.

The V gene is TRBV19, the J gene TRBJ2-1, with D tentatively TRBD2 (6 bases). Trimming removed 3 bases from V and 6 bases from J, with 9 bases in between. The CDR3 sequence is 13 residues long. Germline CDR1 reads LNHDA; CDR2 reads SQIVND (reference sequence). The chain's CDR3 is CASSILEGNEQFF. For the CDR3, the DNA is TGTGCCAGTAGTATTTTGGAGGGCAATGAGCAGTTCTTC.

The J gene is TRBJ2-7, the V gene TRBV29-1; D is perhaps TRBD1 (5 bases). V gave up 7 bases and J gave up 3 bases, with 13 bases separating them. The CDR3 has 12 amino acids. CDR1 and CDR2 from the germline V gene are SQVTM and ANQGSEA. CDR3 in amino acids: CSGADSSYEQYF. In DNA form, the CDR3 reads TGCAGCGGCGCAGACAGTAGCTACGAGCAGTACTTC.

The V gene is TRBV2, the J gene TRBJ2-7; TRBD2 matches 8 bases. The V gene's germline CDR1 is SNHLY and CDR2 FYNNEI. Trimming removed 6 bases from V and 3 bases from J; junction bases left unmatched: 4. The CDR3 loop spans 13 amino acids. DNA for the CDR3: TGTGCCAGCAGCGACGGGGGGGACTACGAGCAGTACTTC. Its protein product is CASSDGGDYEQYF. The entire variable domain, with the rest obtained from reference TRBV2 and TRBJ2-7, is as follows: EPEVTQTPSHQVTQMGQEVILRCVPISNHLYFYWYRQILGQKVEFLVSFYNNEISEKSEIFDDQFSVERPDGSNFTLKIRSTKLEDSAMYFCASSDGGDYEQYFGPGTRLTVT.

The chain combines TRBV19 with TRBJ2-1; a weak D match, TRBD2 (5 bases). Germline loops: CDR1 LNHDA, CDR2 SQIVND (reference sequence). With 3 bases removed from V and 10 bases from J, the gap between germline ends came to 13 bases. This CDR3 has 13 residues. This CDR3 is CASSILDWSEQFF. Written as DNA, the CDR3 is TGTGCCAGTAGTATCTTGGACTGGTCCGAGCAGTTCTTC.

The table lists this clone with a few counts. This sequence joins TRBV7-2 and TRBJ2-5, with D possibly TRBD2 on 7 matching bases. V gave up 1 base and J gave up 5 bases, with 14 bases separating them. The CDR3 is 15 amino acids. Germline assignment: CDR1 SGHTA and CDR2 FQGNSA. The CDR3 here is CASSLVGGAGETQYF. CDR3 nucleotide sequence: TGTGCCAGCAGCTTAGTTGGGGGGGCGGGGGAGACCCAGTACTTC.

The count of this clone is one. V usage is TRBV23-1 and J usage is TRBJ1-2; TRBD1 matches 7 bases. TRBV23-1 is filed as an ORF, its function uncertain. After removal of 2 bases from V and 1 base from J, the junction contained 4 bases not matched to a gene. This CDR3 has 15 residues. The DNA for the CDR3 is TGCGCCAGCAGTCAACAGGACAGGAGTAACTATGGCTACACCTTC. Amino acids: CASSQQDRSNYGYTF.

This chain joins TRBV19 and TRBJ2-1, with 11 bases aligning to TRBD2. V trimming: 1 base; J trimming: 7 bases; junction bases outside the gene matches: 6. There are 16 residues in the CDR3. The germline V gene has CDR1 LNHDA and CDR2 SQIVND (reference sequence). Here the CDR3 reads CASSIASGRSLNEQFF. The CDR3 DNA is TGTGCCAGTAGTATAGCTAGCGGGAGGAGTTTAAATGAGCAGTTCTTC.

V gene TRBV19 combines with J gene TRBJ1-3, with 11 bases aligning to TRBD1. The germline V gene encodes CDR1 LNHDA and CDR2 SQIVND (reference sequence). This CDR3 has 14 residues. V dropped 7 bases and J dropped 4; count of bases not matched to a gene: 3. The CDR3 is CASMGQGGGNTIYF. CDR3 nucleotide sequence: TGTGCCAGTATGGGACAGGGGGGAGGAAACACCATATATTTT.

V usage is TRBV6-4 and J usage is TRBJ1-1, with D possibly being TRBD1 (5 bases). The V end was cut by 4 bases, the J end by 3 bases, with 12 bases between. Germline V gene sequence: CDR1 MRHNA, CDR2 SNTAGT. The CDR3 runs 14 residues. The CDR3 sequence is CASSGVWGDTEAFF. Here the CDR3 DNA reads TGTGCCAGCAGTGGGGTTTGGGGGGACACTGAAGCTTTCTTT.

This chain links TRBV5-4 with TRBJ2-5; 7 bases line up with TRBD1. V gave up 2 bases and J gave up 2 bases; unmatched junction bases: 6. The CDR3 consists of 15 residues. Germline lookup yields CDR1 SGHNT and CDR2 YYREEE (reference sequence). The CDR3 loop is CASSLLGQAQETQYF. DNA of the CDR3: TGTGCCAGCAGCTTACTCGGACAGGCACAAGAGACCCAGTACTTC. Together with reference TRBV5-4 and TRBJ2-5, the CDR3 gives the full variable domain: ETGVTQSPTHLIKTRGQQVTLRCSSQSGHNTVSWYQQALGQGPQFIFQYYREEENGRGNFPPRFSGLQFPNYSSELNVNALELDDSALYLCASSLLGQAQETQYFGPGTRLLVL.

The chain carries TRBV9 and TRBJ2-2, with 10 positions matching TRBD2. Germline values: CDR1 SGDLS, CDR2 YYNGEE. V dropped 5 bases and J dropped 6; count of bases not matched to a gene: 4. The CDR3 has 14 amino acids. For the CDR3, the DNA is TGTGCCAGCAGAAGGACTAGCGGTGCCGGGGAGCTGTTTTTT. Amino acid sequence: CASRRTSGAGELFF.

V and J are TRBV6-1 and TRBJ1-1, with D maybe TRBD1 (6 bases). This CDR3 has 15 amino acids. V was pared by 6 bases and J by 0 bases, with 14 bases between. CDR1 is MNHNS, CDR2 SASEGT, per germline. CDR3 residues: CASRYLGTLNTEAFF. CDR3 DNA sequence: TGTGCCAGCAGGTATTTAGGGACACTGAACACTGAAGCTTTCTTT.

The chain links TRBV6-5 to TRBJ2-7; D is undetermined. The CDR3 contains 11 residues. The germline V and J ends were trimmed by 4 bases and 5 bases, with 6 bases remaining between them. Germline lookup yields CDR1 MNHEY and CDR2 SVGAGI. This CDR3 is CASSFLDEQYF. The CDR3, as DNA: TGTGCCAGCAGTTTTCTCGACGAGCAGTACTTC.